The 10 T cell receptor beta chains given below trace back to one sample, sequenced in a study of type 1 regulatory T cells. MiXCR, applied by TCRdb to the reads, yields one record per CDR3 protein. Of around 88,000 distinct CDR3 sequences in the sample, around a third are singletons; the top ten hold 2% to 2.5%. The material sequenced was CD4+ T cells, either the whole sample or a sorted fraction (not recorded which). The receptor set was obtained from a human donor in good health.

This clonotype was counted between two and nine times. The V and J genes are TRBV2 and TRBJ2-5; D gene unclear. The CDR3 is 15 amino acids. CDR1 SNHLY and CDR2 FYNNEI come from the germline V gene. V was cut by 3 bases and J by 2 bases, with 13 bases left in between. CDR3 residues: CASSDRSRDQETQYF. In DNA, the CDR3 is TGTGCCAGCAGTGATAGGAGCAGAGATCAAGAGACCCAGTACTTC.

The chain employs TRBV12-3 or TRBV12-4 and TRBJ1-2, with D possibly matching TRBD1 (5 bases). The V end was cut by 8 bases, the J end by 5 bases, with 15 bases between. This CDR3 has 13 residues. The CDR3 loop is CASSRDVKYGYTF. Here the CDR3 DNA reads TGTGCCAGCTCCAGGGACGTTAAGTATGGCTACACCTTC.

This chain joins TRBV7-2 and TRBJ2-7, with no clear D. CDR3 size: 15 residues. The germline V gene has CDR1 SGHTA and CDR2 FQGNSA. V was cut by 0 bases and J by 4 bases, with 13 bases left in between. CDR3 coding DNA: TGTGCCAGCAGCTTAGCTCGTCTTCAAGCGTACGAGCAGTACTTC. Its translation is CASSLARLQAYEQYF.

In this sample, this clonotype turned up a few times. The V and J genes are TRBV2 and TRBJ2-7; the D gene is possibly TRBD2 (5 bases). This CDR3 region has 14 residues. The V end lost 5 bases, the J end lost 6 bases, and 17 bases lay between the germline ends. CDR1 SNHLY and CDR2 FYNNEI come from the germline V gene. The CDR3 DNA sequence: TGTGCCAGCAGTCCCTGGACGGGGATTGTCGAGCAGTACTTC. Translation gives CASSPWTGIVEQYF.

In this sample, this clonotype turned up a few times. J is TRBJ2-7 and V is TRBV3-1; a weak D match, TRBD2 (5 bases). Germline values: CDR1 LGHDT, CDR2 YNNKEL (reference sequence). This CDR3 has 14 residues. Trimming removed 1 base at V and 3 bases at J, with 10 bases between. CDR3 bases: TGTGCCAGCAGCCAAGTCCCCGGGAACTACGAGCAGTACTTC. Its protein product is CASSQVPGNYEQYF.

V gene TRBV20-1 combines with J gene TRBJ1-3; D call uncertain. Germline V gives CDR1 DFQATT, CDR2 SNEGSKA (reference sequence). The length of the CDR3 is 13 residues. Trimming took 0 bases from V and 4 from J, leaving 7 bases between them. The DNA of the CDR3 is TGCAGTGCTAGAGACCCAGGAGGAAACACCATATATTTT. It translates to CSARDPGGNTIYF.

V and J are TRBV9 and TRBJ2-1; 10 bases map to TRBD2. V lost 1 base, J lost 10 bases, and 8 bases stayed unmatched. Per the germline V gene, CDR1 is SGDLS and CDR2 is YYNGEE. CDR3 length: 15 residues. The CDR3 spells CASSVMASGGGEQFF. In DNA, the CDR3 is TGTGCCAGCAGCGTAATGGCTAGCGGGGGAGGGGAGCAGTTCTTC.

The chain recombines TRBV18 with TRBJ1-2; D perhaps matches TRBD1 (5 bases). CDR3 length: 14 residues. In germline, CDR1 is KGHSH, CDR2 LQKENI. With 3 bases removed from V and 4 bases from J, the gap between germline ends came to 12 bases. Written as DNA, the CDR3 is TGTGCCAGCTCACCCCTGGCGGGGGTCTATGGCTACACCTTC. Protein sequence: CASSPLAGVYGYTF.

This clonotype was counted between two and nine times. This chain links TRBV3-1 with TRBJ2-2; no reliable D call. The V gene lost 1 base and the J gene lost 1 base, with 10 bases spanning the gap. CDR3 length equals 16 residues. Germline CDR1 LGHDT, CDR2 YNNKEL (reference sequence). CDR3 in amino acids: CASSQGHLKNTGELFF. The DNA for the CDR3 is TGTGCCAGCAGCCAAGGTCACTTGAAGAACACCGGGGAGCTGTTTTTT.

This clonotype was counted a few times. V and J are TRBV5-1 and TRBJ1-4; TRBD1 is a possible D gene (5 bases). Germline values: CDR1 SGHRS, CDR2 YFSETQ. V lost 0 bases, J lost 1 base, and 13 bases lay in between. This CDR3 spans 17 amino acids. The CDR3 DNA is TGCGCCAGCAGCTTGGGACCCGTAAGGGGAACTAATGAAAAACTGTTTTTT. This translates into CASSLGPVRGTNEKLFF.